This TCR beta chain originates from a study of blood T cell repertoires in COVID-19. Study as a whole: The study drew acute and convalescent COVID-19 samples from the United States, Italy and Spain. The analysed material was cDNA or gDNA that came from T cells, B-cell-depleted T cells, or PBMCs.

The CDR3 length is 13 residues. Trimming took off 0 bases at V and 4 bases at J, with 9 bases between the two ends. Germline V gene lookup returns CDR1 SQVTM and CDR2 ANQGSEA. In the study's own analysis: It was from reference gene primer amplification that nucleated cell counts were estimated. Sequencing was performed with immunoSEQ multiplex PCR; in TCRdb, only in-frame clones are kept and a portion is missing. V, J and clone size were drawn from that table, and D and trimming were deduced from the DNA. The sample includes some 270,000 clones, approximately 83% of them seen just once. The sequencing sample was made of peripheral blood. The sequence came from a woman in her 70s with acute or convalescent COVID-19. The chain couples TRBV29-1 to TRBJ1-2; D call uncertain. The CDR3 region has the DNA TGCAGCGTTGAAGATACGGTTTCCTATGGCTACACCTTC. This codes for CSVEDTVSYGYTF. Complete variable domain (other parts from reference TRBV29-1 and TRBJ1-2): SAVISQKPSRDICQRGTSLTIQCQVDSQVTMMFWYRQQPGQSLTLIATANQGSEATYESGFVIDKFPISRPNLTFSTLTVSNMSPEDSSIYLCSVEDTVSYGYTFGSGTRLTVV.